These 5 T cell receptor beta chains came from one sample sequenced in a study of post-analysis software for immune sequencing data. These receptors have no known antigen. Study-level findings and limits: Relative to controls, patients had several TRBV segments at higher frequency, with TRBV5-6, TRBV5-1 and TRBV20-1 among these.

cDNA libraries for TCR beta contained unique molecular identifiers. TCRdb passed the PCR reads through MiXCR, listing each CDR3 protein once. The table lists roughly 700,000 distinct CDR3 sequences, 25% to 30% of them singletons. Sequenced material: blood. These receptors originate from a girl between 5 and 17 years old with multiple sclerosis.

There are a few counts of this clonotype. CDR3 sequence (DNA): TGTGCCAGCGGGGGCGCGGGCAATCAGCCCCAGCATTTT. Its translation: CASGGAGNQPQHF. V is TRBV7-2 and J is TRBJ1-5; tentative D call: TRBD1 (6 bases). The V end was cut by 8 bases, the J end by 2 bases, with 10 bases between. The CDR3 covers 13 residues. CDR1 is SGHTA and CDR2 is FQGNSA in the germline V gene.

This chain connects TRBV7-2 to TRBJ2-1; possibly TRBD1 for D (6 bases). With the DNA end fitting TRBJ2-7 better, the J assignment may be wrong. The CDR3 runs 15 residues. CDR1 and CDR2 from the germline V gene are SGHTA and FQGNSA. The CDR3 reads CASSQETGTGYEQYF. The CDR3 region has the DNA TGTGCCAGCAGCCAAGAGACAGGAACGGGGTACGAGCAGTACTTC.

This clonotype came up a few times. The rearrangement uses TRBV6-5 and TRBJ2-6; D is unclear. CDR3 size: 15 residues. CDR1 is MNHEY and CDR2 is SVGAGI in the germline V gene. V lost 2 bases to trimming and J lost 0 bases, with 5 bases between them. CDR3 region: CASSYVNSGANVLTF. The CDR3, as DNA: TGTGCCAGCAGTTACGTCAACTCTGGGGCCAACGTCCTGACTTTC.

At least ten counts were recorded for this clonotype. The chain recombines TRBV4-3 with TRBJ2-7; 7 bases map to TRBD1. CDR3 size: 15 residues. Germline assignment: CDR1 LGHNA and CDR2 YSLEER. The V gene end was trimmed by 0 bases and the J gene end by 0 bases; junction bases not matched to a gene: 2. The CDR3 loop is CASSQDRGSSYEQYF. The CDR3 nucleotides read TGCGCCAGCAGCCAAGACAGGGGGAGCTCCTACGAGCAGTACTTC.

Remarks on this clonotype: A much more abundant neighbour one base away suggests this may be a read error. V usage is TRBV5-1 and J usage is TRBJ2-3; 8 bases line up with TRBD2. The J segment lost 3 bases and the V segment lost 4 bases, leaving 4 bases of the junction unmatched. This CDR3 contains 14 residues. Germline V gene lookup returns CDR1 SGHRS and CDR2 YFSETQ. The CDR3 loop reads CASSPGLETDTQYF. As DNA, the CDR3 is TGCGCCAGCAGCCCGGGACTAGAAACAGATACGCAGTATTTT.